A selection of T cell receptor beta chains follows, all from one sample in a study of vaccination and CD4 T cells after COVID-19. From the PCR reads, TCRdb called clonotypes with MiXCR, one entry per CDR3 protein. The sample lists roughly 3,500 distinct CDR3 sequences, 35% to 50% occurring once. Their antigen targets remain unknown. Sequencing was carried out using CD4+ T cells from blood, cultured in vitro. These receptors all come from a human donor who had recovered from COVID-19. Both conserved end residues are part of each CDR3. D genes are given only for firm matches. Rows give clone size only sometimes, using once, few, many, or a class for an expanded clone.

size	D	V	J	CDR3	DNA
large	NA	TRBV5-4	TRBJ1-2	CASSLDVGVGYTF	TGTGCCAGCAGCTTGGATGTTGGGGTGGGCTACACCTTC
medium-sized	NA	TRBV6-1	TRBJ2-5	CASSLLQGGQETQYF	TGTGCCAGCAGCCTCCTGCAAGGGGGCCAAGAGACCCAGTACTTC
NA	TRBD2	TRBV2	TRBJ2-3	CASIRTLAGAQDTQYF	TGTGCCAGCATCCGAACACTAGCGGGAGCCCAAGATACGCAGTATTTT
NA	TRBD1	TRBV2	TRBJ2-5	CASSEATGVPETQYF	TGTGCCAGCAGTGAAGCAACAGGGGTTCCGGAGACCCAGTACTTC
NA	NA	TRBV7-3	TRBJ2-7	CASSLNRENEQYF	TGTGCCAGCAGCTTAAACAGGGAAAACGAGCAGTACTTC
NA	NA	TRBV7-9	TRBJ2-5	CASSLKETQYF	TGTGCCAGCAGCTTAAAGGAGACCCAGTACTTC
NA	TRBD1	TRBV12-5	TRBJ2-7	CASGAGDRDHEQYF	TGTGCTAGTGGTGCTGGGGACAGGGACCACGAGCAGTACTTC
few	NA	TRBV27	TRBJ1-6	CASSFDSFPPLHF	TGTGCCAGCAGTTTCGACAGTTTTCCACCCCTCCACTTT
NA	NA	TRBV20-1	TRBJ1-5	CSASSKHSNQPQHF	TGCAGTGCTAGTTCGAAACATAGCAATCAGCCCCAGCATTTT
NA	NA	TRBV27	TRBJ2-7	CASSFSNSYEQYF	TGTGCCAGCAGTTTTTCAAACTCCTACGAGCAGTACTTC